This TCR beta chain was sequenced in a study of blood T cells in healthy people across ages. The authors ran a second PCR of 7 to 11 cycles using a sample-barcoded 5' primer and a J-beta primer mix. One entry per CDR3 protein results from TCRdb running MiXCR on the 5' RACE reads. The profile shows under 1,000,000 distinct CDR3 sequences, 36% of them singletons. V shed 0 bases, J shed 11 bases, and the junction held 6 bases outside the gene matches. The CDR3 length is 13 residues. The source is a man between 18 and 29 years old in good health. Sequences were obtained from blood. The rearrangement uses TRBV12-3 or TRBV12-4 and TRBJ2-5; 7 bases align to TRBD2. The CDR3 DNA reads TGTGCCAGCAGTTTAGCCCAGGCGGGGGAGCAGTACTTC. It is translated as CASSLAQAGEQYF.